This T cell receptor beta chain was found in a study of cytomegalovirus exposure and HLA in healthy donors. Of note for this clone: Its antigen is as yet unknown.

Per the germline V gene, CDR1 is PRHDT and CDR2 is FYEKMQ (reference sequence). V gave up 5 bases and J gave up 8 bases; unmatched junction bases: 19. This CDR3 comprises 19 residues. Amplification used 60 Vbeta primers and 13 Jbeta primers. Clones were sequenced by immunoSEQ multiplex PCR, and TCRdb holds only the in-frame ones, with some missing. Of more than 85,000 clones in the sample, approximately 82% are singletons; the top ten hold approximately 2.8%. The study's findings and limits: The productive fraction for most TCR beta V segments was about 90% or about 30% in an earlier analysis. V- and J-gene trimming of TCR beta was linked (in a later analysis) to a missense DCLRE1C variant. Most of the CMV-associated TCR beta chains (in a later analysis) appeared to be HLA-restricted.

The specimen was PBMCs. The sequence derives from a man between 40 and 49 years old in good health and CMV-seronegative. The J gene is TRBJ1-4, the V gene TRBV13; 11 bases are a match to TRBD1. The DNA of the CDR3 is TGTGCCAGCAGCGGACCGGACAGGGGGCGCGGAGTCCTTAAGGAAAAACTGTTTTTT. Translated: CASSGPDRGRGVLKEKLFF.